A selection of T cell receptor beta chains follows, all from one sample in a study of T cell changes during pregnancy in multiple sclerosis. Method: immunoSEQ multiplex PCR; TCRdb's copy keeps in-frame clones and lacks some. The profile covers about 93,000 clones, with roughly 92% appearing a single time and approximately 1.9% taken by the ten largest. The sequenced sample was peripheral blood, obtained after pregnancy. The receptor set was obtained from a female donor with multiple sclerosis, enrolled in a pregnancy study. Each CDR3 is given without its conserved first and last residue. A D gene is named only where the DNA matches it firmly.

TRBV7-9 | . | ASSLEATEAF
TRBV6-4 | TRBD1 | ASRGDSGTEAF
TRBV7-3 | . | ASSPKGDQETQY
TRBV18 | TRBD1 | ASSPGTGTGISPLH
TRBV10-3 | TRBD2 | AISQTLAGSSDEQF
TRBV6-5 | . | ASSTHREGNQPQH
TRBV19 | TRBD1 | ASAGTGADTQY
TRBV6-1 | TRBD1 | ASRDRGLDYGYT
TRBV7-2 | TRBD1 | ASNSPGQGDGANVLT
TRBV25-1 | . | ASSENQYF
TRBV7-6 | . | ASSFPGLVNEQF
TRBV4-3 | TRBD1 | ASSQRRDSYGYT
TRBV5-1 | . | ASSPQEEDGYT
TRBV19 | . | ASSPWGGNSNQPQH
TRBV30 | TRBD2 | AWSAHPYGSGRLFGTDTQY
TRBV30 | . | AWNGSGDDEAF
TRBV5-1 | . | ASSLGVPYEQY
TRBV2 | TRBD1 | ASSAQGATEAF
TRBV2 | . | ASSEQQGVEKLF
TRBV14 | TRBD1 | ASSQPFQGQGFETQY
TRBV7-3 | . | ASSLMGLGSSYNSPLH
TRBV27 | . | ASSLGGRAVDNSPLH
TRBV12-2 | . | ASRSRDREGYT
TRBV2 | TRBD1 | ASSEDRGQTGELF
TRBV7-7 | TRBD2 | ASSLTSGSYEQY
TRBV5-1 | . | ASSLASHSGDSSYEQY
TRBV7-9 | . | ASSLSTLQVYGYT
TRBV7-6 | . | ASSLAAGAVNTEAF
TRBV19 | . | ASSTPLRGSGNTIY
TRBV2 | . | ASSHRVRNQPQH
TRBV7-6 | . | ASSSSYRPSEGGYT
TRBV7-8 | . | ASSFSYSNNEQF
TRBV4-1 | . | ASSQDRGTYGYT
TRBV25-1 | . | ASSEVAGGNTEAF
TRBV7-9 | TRBD1 | ASSLAAGGDNSPLH
TRBV5-1 | TRBD1 | ASSWPTGGGGEAF
TRBV5-1 | . | ASSLGTEIFSYGYT
TRBV5-8 | TRBD2 | ASSSGTSGLGTDTQY
TRBV6-7 | TRBD1 | ASPRPGTGRFTEAF
TRBV10-3 | TRBD1 | AIGGNGTGYQPQH
TRBV9 | . | ASSPRTSREQY
TRBV28 | TRBD2 | ASTWGGGRDIQY
TRBV5-5 | . | ASSLAGDPYNEQF
TRBV7-9 | . | ASSTGETPTDTQY
TRBV2 | . | ASSDRAPATNEKLF
TRBV6-1 | . | ASTLGGETDTQY
TRBV10-3 | TRBD1 | ATRGDSSGNTIY
TRBV4-2 | . | ASSLTEGSETQY
TRBV18 | TRBD1 | ASSPLGQGFSGELF